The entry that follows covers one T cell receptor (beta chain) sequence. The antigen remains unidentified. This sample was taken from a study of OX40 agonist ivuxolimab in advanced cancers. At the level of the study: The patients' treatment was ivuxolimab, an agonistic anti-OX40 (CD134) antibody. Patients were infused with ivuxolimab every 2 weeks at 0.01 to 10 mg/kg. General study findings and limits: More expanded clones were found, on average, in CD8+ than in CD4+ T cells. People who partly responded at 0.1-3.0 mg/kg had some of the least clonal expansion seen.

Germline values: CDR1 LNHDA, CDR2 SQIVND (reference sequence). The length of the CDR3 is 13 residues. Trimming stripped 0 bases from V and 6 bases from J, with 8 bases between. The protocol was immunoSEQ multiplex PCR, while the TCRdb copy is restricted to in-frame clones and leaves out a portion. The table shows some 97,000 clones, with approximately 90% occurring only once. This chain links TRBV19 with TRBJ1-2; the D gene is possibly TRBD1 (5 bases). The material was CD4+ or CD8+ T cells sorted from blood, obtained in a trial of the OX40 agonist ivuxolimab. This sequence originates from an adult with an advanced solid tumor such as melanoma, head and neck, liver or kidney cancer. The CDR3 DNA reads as TGTGCCAGTAGTATAGATCGGGGCAATGGCTACACCTTC. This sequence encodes CASSIDRGNGYTF.